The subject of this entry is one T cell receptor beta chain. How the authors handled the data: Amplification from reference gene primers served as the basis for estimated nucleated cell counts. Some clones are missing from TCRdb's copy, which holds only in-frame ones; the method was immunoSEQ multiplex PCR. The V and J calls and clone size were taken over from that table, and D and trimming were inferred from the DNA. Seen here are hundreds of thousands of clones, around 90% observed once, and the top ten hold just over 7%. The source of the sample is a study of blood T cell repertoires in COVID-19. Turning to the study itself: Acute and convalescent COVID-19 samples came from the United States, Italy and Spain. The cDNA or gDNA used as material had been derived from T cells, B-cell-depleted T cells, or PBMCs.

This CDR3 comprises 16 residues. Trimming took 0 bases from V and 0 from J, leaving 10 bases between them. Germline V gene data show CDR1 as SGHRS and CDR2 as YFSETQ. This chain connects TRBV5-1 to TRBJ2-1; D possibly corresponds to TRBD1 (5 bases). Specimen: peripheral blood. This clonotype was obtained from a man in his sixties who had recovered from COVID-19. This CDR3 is CASSLEGQTSYNEQFF. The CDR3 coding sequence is TGCGCCAGCAGCTTGGAGGGGCAGACCTCCTACAATGAGCAGTTCTTC.